The 22 T cell receptor beta chains in this list originate from one sample, sequenced in a study of molecular identifiers for immune sequencing clone quantification. TCRdb recomputed calls from the PCR reads with MiXCR, one row per CDR3 protein. Found here are hundreds of thousands of distinct CDR3 sequences, about 25% of them singletons; the top ten hold about 0.84%. Sample: naive CD8+ T cells from blood, with Jurkat cell RNA spiked in. The sample's subset: FACS-sorted CD8+CD4-CCR7+CD45RA+ naive T cells. The receptors originated from a human donor in good health. Some libraries in this study had Jurkat cell RNA spiked in.

This clonotype was recorded many times. This chain connects TRBV7-6 to TRBJ1-1; D unclear. V was trimmed by 2 bases and J by 0 bases, leaving 13 bases between them. The CDR3 totals 16 residues. Germline loops: CDR1 SGHVS, CDR2 FNYEAQ. The chain's CDR3 is CASSLHKAGMNTEAFF. The CDR3 nucleotides are TGTGCCAGCAGCTTACATAAGGCGGGGATGAACACTGAAGCTTTCTTT.

The chain has TRBV20-1 and TRBJ2-7; no definite D call. Trimming pared 3 bases from V and 4 bases from J, leaving 13 bases between. The CDR3 is made up of 13 amino acids. Germline CDR1 and CDR2: DFQATT and SNEGSKA (reference sequence). As DNA, the CDR3 is TGCAGTGCTAGTGGTAGGGATACGTACGAGCAGTACTTC. This gives the protein CSASGRDTYEQYF.

About this clonotype: A read error is possible here, since a much larger clone lies one base away. CDR3 coding DNA: TGTGCCAGCAGTCTCCCGGGGGGCTGGGGGGAGCTGTTTTTT. Residues: CASSLPGGWGELFF. The chain uses TRBV12-3 or TRBV12-4 and TRBJ2-2; D perhaps matches TRBD2 (7 bases). The CDR3 sequence is 14 residues long. The ends were cut back, 5 bases at V and 8 bases at J, with 15 bases in the middle.

As regards this clonotype: Mismatch with germline at one junction end may stem from a read error. This chain uses TRBV5-3 with TRBJ2-4; TRBD2 aligns across 12 bases. TRBV5-3 is designated an ORF whose function remains uncertain. The CDR3 consists of 18 residues. The CDR3 bases are TGTGCCAGCAGCTTGACTAGCGGGAGAGGTCTAGCCAAAAACATTCAGTACTTC. Protein sequence: CASSLTSGRGLAKNIQYF.

There are a few counts of this clonotype. The rearrangement links TRBV5-6 to TRBJ1-3, with 7 bases lining up with TRBD1. The germline CDR1 and CDR2 sequences are SGHDT and YYEEEE. Trimming cost V 3 bases and J 0 bases; bases outside gene matches: 24. CDR3 length: 22 residues. The CDR3 DNA reads TGTGCCAGCAGCTCCTTCGCCGCGTCACCACAGGGGCCGGGGTTCTCTGGAAACACCATATATTTT. This encodes CASSSFAASPQGPGFSGNTIYF.

This clonotype was seen a handful of times. This chain links TRBV5-4 with TRBJ2-1; D ambiguous. Trimming took 6 bases from V and 7 from J, leaving 14 bases between them. The germline V gene encodes CDR1 SGHNT and CDR2 YYREEE (reference sequence). The CDR3 consists of 13 residues. In DNA form, the CDR3 reads TGTGCCAGCAACGACCCCCCTAGGAATGAGCAGTTCTTC. It yields the protein CASNDPPRNEQFF.

This clonotype was detected ten times or more. The chain carries TRBV2 and TRBJ1-1, with D tentatively TRBD1 (5 bases). The CDR3 totals 14 residues. Germline CDR1 and CDR2: SNHLY and FYNNEI. Trimming removed 3 bases at V and 6 bases at J, with 14 bases between. CDR3 amino acids: CASSDPGLRAEAFF. CDR3 DNA sequence: TGTGCCAGCAGTGACCCAGGGCTCCGGGCTGAAGCTTTCTTT.

The chain employs TRBV2 and TRBJ2-1, with 11 bases fitting TRBD2. Germline-derived CDR1 and CDR2 are SNHLY and FYNNEI. This CDR3 region has 15 residues. Trimming removed 4 bases from V and 7 bases from J; junction bases left unmatched: 6. The CDR3, as DNA: TGTGCCAGCAGTGTCGGGGCTAGCGGGGGGAATGAGCAGTTCTTC. Translating it yields CASSVGASGGNEQFF.

This clonotype was detected a few times. One junction end does not reproduce the germline sequence, and a read error may be involved. The rearrangement joins TRBV2 to TRBJ2-5; a weak D match, TRBD2 (5 bases). The CDR3 loop spans 15 amino acids. In germline, CDR1 is SNHLY, CDR2 FYNNEI. CDR3 residues: CASSEGLAKQEPQYF. Here the CDR3 DNA reads TGTGCCAGCAGTGAAGGTCTAGCCAAACAAGAGCCCCAGTACTTC.

Worth noting for this clonotype: This may be a read error: a much more frequent sequence differs by one nucleotide. The rearrangement joins TRBV7-8 to TRBJ1-5, with a tentative D call TRBD1 (6 bases). The germline CDR1 and CDR2 sequences are SGHVS and FQNEAQ. The CDR3 is 14 residues long. DNA of the CDR3: TGTGCCCGCAGCTCGGCCGGGGGCCATCAGCCCCAGCATTTT. Its translation: CARSSAGGHQPQHF.

This clonotype was seen only a few times. The chain combines TRBV20-1 with TRBJ2-7, with 10 bases fitting TRBD2. Trimming removed 6 bases from V and 2 bases from J; junction bases left unmatched: 10. This CDR3 region has 15 residues. Germline V lookup: CDR1 DFQATT, CDR2 SNEGSKA (reference sequence). The CDR3 nucleotides are TGCAGTGCGTGGCGGTCTAGCGGGAGAACCTACGAGCAGTACTTC. It specifies CSAWRSSGRTYEQYF.

V gene TRBV15 combines with J gene TRBJ2-7, with D uncertain. CDR1 is LNHNV, CDR2 YYDKDF, per germline (reference sequence). This CDR3 spans 11 amino acids. Trimming removed 0 bases at V and 6 bases at J, with 3 bases between. The CDR3 coding sequence is TGTGCCACCAGCAGAGATCTCGAGCAGTACTTC. Its translation is CATSRDLEQYF.

Comments on this clonotype: At one of its ends the junction is not consistent with the germline gene, which may arise from a read error. The gene calls are TRBV3-1 and TRBJ1-5; D ambiguous. From germline, CDR1 is LGHDT and CDR2 YNNKEL (reference sequence). The CDR3 length is 13 residues. The CDR3 is CASSQGGDQPPHF. Here the CDR3 DNA reads TGTGCCAGCAGCCAAGGTGGGGATCAGCCCCCGCATTTT.

Only a few counts were recorded for this clonotype. The chain has TRBV19 and TRBJ1-5; the D is unclear. The CDR3 length is 14 residues. CDR1 and CDR2 (germline): LNHDA, SQIVND (reference sequence). V was clipped by 5 bases and J by 6 bases, with 14 bases between them. The CDR3: CASSSEEAGQPQHF. In DNA form, the CDR3 reads TGTGCCAGTAGTTCGGAGGAGGCTGGTCAGCCCCAGCATTTT.

In this sample, this clonotype turned up many times. J is TRBJ2-2 and V is TRBV28; D gene unclear. The CDR3 runs 18 residues. The ends were cut back, 1 base at V and 1 base at J, with 16 bases in the middle. Germline CDR1 is MDHEN and CDR2 is SYDVKM. CDR3 in amino acids: CASSLFMTQIVNTGELFF. DNA for the CDR3: TGTGCCAGCAGTTTATTTATGACCCAGATCGTGAACACCGGGGAGCTGTTTTTT.

This clonotype was recorded many times. The V gene is TRBV19, the J gene TRBJ1-5; 7 positions match TRBD1. The CDR3 runs to 14 residues. Trimming removed 7 bases from V and 2 bases from J; junction bases left unmatched: 5. Germline V gene data show CDR1 as LNHDA and CDR2 as SQIVND (reference sequence). As DNA, the CDR3 is TGTGCCAGTACAGGGGGAAGCGGCAATCAGCCCCAGCATTTT. Translated, it gives CASTGGSGNQPQHF.

The V gene is TRBV4-3, the J gene TRBJ2-7; D gene unclear. This CDR3 contains 14 residues. Germline V lookup: CDR1 LGHNA, CDR2 YSLEER. V was pared by 2 bases and J by 2 bases, with 10 bases between. This CDR3 reads CASSQTLTTYEQYF. CDR3 nucleotides: TGCGCCAGCAGCCAAACCCTGACCACCTACGAGCAGTACTTC.

There are a few counts of this clonotype. This rearrangement joins TRBV20-1 to TRBJ2-5; 8 positions agree with TRBD2. The CDR3 extends over 15 amino acids. Germline trimming cut 1 base from V and 0 bases from J; bases unmatched to any gene: 4. CDR1 and CDR2 (germline): DFQATT, SNEGSKA (reference sequence). CDR3 bases: TGCAGTGCTAGAGTTGCGGGAGGCGACCAAGAGACCCAGTACTTC. This gives the protein CSARVAGGDQETQYF.

Only a few counts were recorded for this clonotype. V gene TRBV4-3 combines with J gene TRBJ2-3; the D is unclear. Deletions cut 1 base from V and 6 bases from J, with 17 bases between. The CDR3 length is 16 residues. Germline loops: CDR1 LGHNA, CDR2 YSLEER. The CDR3 here is CASSQGLQAPVDTQYF. The CDR3 coding sequence is TGCGCCAGCAGCCAAGGTCTGCAAGCCCCGGTGGATACGCAGTATTTT.

At least ten counts were recorded for this clonotype. The chain carries TRBV30 and TRBJ2-7; D unclear. CDR3 length: 12 amino acids. Trimming took 1 base from V and 3 from J, leaving 7 bases between them. Germline V gives CDR1 GTSNPN, CDR2 SVGIG (reference sequence). In nucleotides, the CDR3 is TGTGCCTGGAGTGGCCCCGGCTACGAGCAGTACTTC. Residues: CAWSGPGYEQYF.

This clonotype was counted at least ten times. V gene TRBV4-3 combines with J gene TRBJ2-7; D is unclear. The CDR3 extends over 14 amino acids. CDR1 and CDR2 from the germline V gene are LGHNA and YSLEER. Trimming shortened V by 0 bases and J by 4 bases, and 10 bases separated the two germline ends. The CDR3 coding sequence is TGCGCCAGCAGCCAAGATTTGGTTCGGTACGAGCAGTACTTC. Residues: CASSQDLVRYEQYF.

There are many counts of this clonotype. The V gene is TRBV29-1, the J gene TRBJ2-2; 8 bases agree with TRBD2. The CDR3 has 15 amino acids. V trimming: 6 bases; J trimming: 0 bases; junction bases outside the gene matches: 6. The germline CDR1 and CDR2 sequences are SQVTM and ANQGSEA. The CDR3 reads CSVATSGANTGELFF. CDR3 sequence (DNA): TGCAGCGTCGCTACTAGCGGTGCGAACACCGGGGAGCTGTTTTTT.